A selection of T cell receptor beta chains follows, all from one sample in a study of molecular identifiers for immune sequencing clone quantification. TCRdb ran MiXCR on the PCR reads and lists one entry per CDR3 protein. Here the sample spans approximately 590,000 distinct CDR3 sequences, roughly 25% being singletons. The sample comprised naive CD8+ T cells from blood, with Jurkat cell RNA spiked in. These receptors were obtained from a human donor in good health. Some libraries in this study had Jurkat cell RNA spiked in. The conserved cysteine and the conserved F or W are not part of the CDR3 here.

v_call	j_call	cdr3_aa
TRBV7-9	TRBJ1-1	ASSRDRGDGYPRNSEAF
TRBV4-3	TRBJ2-1	ASSQDWSGAYNEQF
TRBV5-6	TRBJ1-6	ASSVEDGPYNSPLH
TRBV6-1	TRBJ2-1	ASSESPSGGDNAQF
TRBV15	TRBJ2-7	ATSRDGLGDFYEQY
TRBV11-1	TRBJ2-1	ASGLARGLAANEQF
TRBV6-5	TRBJ1-1	ASIDRVSGTEAF
TRBV4-1	TRBJ2-6	ASSQGAYGANVLT
TRBV19	TRBJ2-7	ASSIWQGTTYEQY
TRBV28	TRBJ2-1	ASRLRGLNSYNEQF
TRBV20-1	TRBJ1-5	SARDVTGNQPQH
TRBV7-9	TRBJ2-2	ASSLAGGSWNTGELF
TRBV28	TRBJ2-3	ASSPHPAGGGDGTDTQY
TRBV2	TRBJ2-7	ASSEAVGGVFYYEQY
TRBV5-1	TRBJ1-1	ASSAPGGGAEAF
TRBV27	TRBJ2-7	ASSPPGHEQY
TRBV13	TRBJ1-2	ASSTVRGEMTNGYT
TRBV20-1	TRBJ2-5	SAVSGREEETQY
TRBV5-5	TRBJ1-3	ASSHTPGSSGNTIY
TRBV9	TRBJ2-3	ASSVVSAGLTDTQY
TRBV29-1	TRBJ1-2	SVSLQGAGYT
TRBV9	TRBJ2-2	ASSSLQGAGAGELF
TRBV4-3	TRBJ1-1	ASSQDWIGGRNTEAF
TRBV19	TRBJ2-3	ASSEQGLSTDTQY
TRBV4-2	TRBJ2-2	ASSQGSLGTSVLGGTGELF
TRBV12-5	TRBJ2-3	ASGLVLSNADTQY
TRBV6-2/TRBV6-3	TRBJ1-4	ASSYGWIGEKLF
TRBV6-2/TRBV6-3	TRBJ2-7	ASRPVTGSYEQY
TRBV6-2/TRBV6-3	TRBJ2-1	ASSYAWNEQF
TRBV3-1	TRBJ2-7	ASSQDVDTPEQY
TRBV7-2	TRBJ1-1	ASSLTGFTEAF
TRBV15	TRBJ2-5	ATSQGAKETQY
TRBV11-2	TRBJ2-3	ASSPWDKTDTQY
TRBV24-1	TRBJ2-3	ATSDLYTDTQY
TRBV6-1	TRBJ1-5	ASSENSPHQPQH
TRBV29-1	TRBJ2-1	SVEGTSGKYNEQF
TRBV10-3	TRBJ2-3	AISEGGGDTQY
TRBV5-1	TRBJ2-3	ASSLSGRWVDMQY
TRBV6-5	TRBJ2-2	ASSYSSGALELAGLSGELF
TRBV20-1	TRBJ2-3	SARDLTGWSDTQY
TRBV7-9	TRBJ1-1	ASSQAVGWVTEAF
TRBV21-1	TRBJ1-1	APRNSENRNEAF
TRBV5-5	TRBJ1-5	ASSRDTLSNQPQH
TRBV10-3	TRBJ2-2	AISSTGELF
TRBV14	TRBJ2-1	ASSTFGSSYNEQF
TRBV5-4	TRBJ2-7	ASSLVASGRDEQY
TRBV11-2	TRBJ2-2	ASSSVRLAANTGELF
TRBV4-1	TRBJ1-2	ASSQEYLRNGYT
TRBV28	TRBJ2-7	ASTGLAGAPSYEQY
TRBV13	TRBJ2-1	ASSEEGNEQF
TRBV28	TRBJ1-5	ASSPQGGGGNSNQPQH
TRBV13	TRBJ2-7	ASSLYMAGHYGQY
TRBV28	TRBJ1-1	ASSLSREIVNTEAF
TRBV23-1	TRBJ2-7	ASSQLSAGGGFEQY
TRBV6-5	TRBJ1-1	ASSFGQGRSRAF
TRBV27	TRBJ2-5	ASSSLGQETQY
TRBV7-2	TRBJ2-1	ASSSGLGNAEQF
TRBV27	TRBJ1-5	ASSLQHPGMSNQPQH
TRBV29-1	TRBJ2-3	SVQGHSGLPTDTQY